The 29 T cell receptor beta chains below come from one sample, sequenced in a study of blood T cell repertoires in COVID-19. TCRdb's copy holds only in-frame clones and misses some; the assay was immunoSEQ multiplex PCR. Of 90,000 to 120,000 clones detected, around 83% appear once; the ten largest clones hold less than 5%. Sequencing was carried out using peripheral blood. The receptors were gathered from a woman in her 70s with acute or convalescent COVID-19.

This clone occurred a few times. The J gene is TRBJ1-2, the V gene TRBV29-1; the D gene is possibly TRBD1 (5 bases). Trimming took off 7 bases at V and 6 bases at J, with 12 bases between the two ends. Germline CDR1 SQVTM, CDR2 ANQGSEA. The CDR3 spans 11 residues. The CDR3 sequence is CSARKGDGYTF. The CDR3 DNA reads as TGCAGCGCCAGAAAAGGGGATGGCTACACCTTC.

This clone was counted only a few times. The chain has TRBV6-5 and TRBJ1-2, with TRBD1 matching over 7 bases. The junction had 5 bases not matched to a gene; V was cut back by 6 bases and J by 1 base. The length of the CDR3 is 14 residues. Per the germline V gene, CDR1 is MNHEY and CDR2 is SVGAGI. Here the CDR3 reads CASRVGTVNYGYTF. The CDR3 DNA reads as TGTGCCAGCAGGGTCGGGACAGTTAACTATGGCTACACCTTC.

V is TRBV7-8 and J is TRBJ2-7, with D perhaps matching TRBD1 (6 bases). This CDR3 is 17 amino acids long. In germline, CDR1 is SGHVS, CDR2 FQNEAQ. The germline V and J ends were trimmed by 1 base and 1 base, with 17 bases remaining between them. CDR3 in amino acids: CASSLGPPGALSYEQYF. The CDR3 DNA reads TGTGCCAGCAGCTTAGGGCCCCCAGGGGCCCTATCCTACGAGCAGTACTTC. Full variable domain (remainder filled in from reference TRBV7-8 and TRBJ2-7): GAGVSQSPRYKVAKRGQDVALRCDPISGHVSLFWYQQALGQGPEFLTYFQNEAQLDKSGLPSDRFFAERPEGSVSTLKIQRTQQEDSAVYLCASSLGPPGALSYEQYFGPGTRLTVT.

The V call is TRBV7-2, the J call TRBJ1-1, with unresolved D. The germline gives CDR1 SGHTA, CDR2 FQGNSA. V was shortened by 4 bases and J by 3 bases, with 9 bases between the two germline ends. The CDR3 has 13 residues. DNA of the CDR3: TGTGCCAGCAGCTCCCATATAGACACTGAAGCTTTCTTT. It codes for CASSSHIDTEAFF.

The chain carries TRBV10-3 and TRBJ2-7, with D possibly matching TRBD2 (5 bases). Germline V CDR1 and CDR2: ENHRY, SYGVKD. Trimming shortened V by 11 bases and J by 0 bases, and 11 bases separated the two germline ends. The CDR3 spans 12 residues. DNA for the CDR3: TGTGCCCCCGGAGGTAGCTCCTACGAGCAGTACTTC. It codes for CAPGGSSYEQYF.

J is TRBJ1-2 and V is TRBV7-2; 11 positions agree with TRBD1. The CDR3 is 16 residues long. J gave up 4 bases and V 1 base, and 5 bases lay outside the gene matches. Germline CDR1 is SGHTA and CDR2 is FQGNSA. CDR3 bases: TGTGCCAGCAGCTTAGGGACAGGGGGCGAAGGCTATGGCTACACCTTC. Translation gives CASSLGTGGEGYGYTF.

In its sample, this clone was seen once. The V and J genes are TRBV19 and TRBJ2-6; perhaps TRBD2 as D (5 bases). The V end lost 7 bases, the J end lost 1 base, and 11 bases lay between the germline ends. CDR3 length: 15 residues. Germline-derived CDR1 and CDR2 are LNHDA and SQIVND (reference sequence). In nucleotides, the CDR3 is TGTGCCAGTATATCGTGGGAGTCTGGGGCCAACGTCCTGACTTTC. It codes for CASISWESGANVLTF.

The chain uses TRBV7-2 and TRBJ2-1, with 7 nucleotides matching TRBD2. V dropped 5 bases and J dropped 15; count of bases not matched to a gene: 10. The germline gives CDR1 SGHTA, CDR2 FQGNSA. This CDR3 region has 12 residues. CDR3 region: CASSHMGRGRFF. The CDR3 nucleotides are TGTGCCAGCAGCCATATGGGGAGGGGCCGGTTCTTC.

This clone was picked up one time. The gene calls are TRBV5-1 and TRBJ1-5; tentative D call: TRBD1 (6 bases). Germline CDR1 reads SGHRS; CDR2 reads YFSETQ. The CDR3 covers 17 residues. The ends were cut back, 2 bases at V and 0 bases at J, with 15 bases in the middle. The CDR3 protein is CASSLGAGDLSNQPQHF. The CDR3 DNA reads TGCGCCAGCAGCTTAGGGGCAGGGGACCTTAGCAATCAGCCCCAGCATTTT.

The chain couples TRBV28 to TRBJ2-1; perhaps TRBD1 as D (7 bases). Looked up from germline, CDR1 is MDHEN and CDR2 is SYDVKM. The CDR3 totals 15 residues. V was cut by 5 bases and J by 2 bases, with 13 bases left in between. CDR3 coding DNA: TGTGCCAGCAGTAGGGGGGACAGAGCCTACAATGAGCAGTTCTTC. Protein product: CASSRGDRAYNEQFF.

This CDR3 is CASSSLGGRGVSNYGYTF. CDR3 nucleotides: TGTGCCAGCAGTTCCCTGGGTGGGCGCGGGGTATCTAACTATGGCTACACCTTC. This chain connects TRBV27 to TRBJ1-2; no firm D call. Germline CDR1 is MNHEY and CDR2 is SMNVEV (reference sequence). The CDR3 spans 18 residues. V was trimmed by 4 bases and J by 0 bases, leaving 21 bases between them.

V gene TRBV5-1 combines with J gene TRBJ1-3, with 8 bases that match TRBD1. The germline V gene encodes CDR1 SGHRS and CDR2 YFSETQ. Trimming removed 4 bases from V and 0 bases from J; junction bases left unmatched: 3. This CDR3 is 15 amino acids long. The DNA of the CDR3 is TGCGCCAGCAGCATTGACAGGGGCTCTGGAAACACCATATATTTT. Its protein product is CASSIDRGSGNTIYF. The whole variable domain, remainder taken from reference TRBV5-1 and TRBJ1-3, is KAGVTQTPRYLIKTRGQQVTLSCSPISGHRSVSWYQQTPGQGLQFLFEYFSETQRNKGNFPGRFSGRQFSNSRSEMNVSTLELGDSALYLCASSIDRGSGNTIYFGEGSWLTVV.

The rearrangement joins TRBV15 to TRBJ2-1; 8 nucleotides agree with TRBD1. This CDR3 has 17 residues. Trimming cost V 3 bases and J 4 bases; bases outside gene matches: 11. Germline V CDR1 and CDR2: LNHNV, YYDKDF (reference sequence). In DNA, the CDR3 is TGTGCCACCAGCAGGGCAGGGGGCGCCGAGGGGTACAATGAGCAGTTCTTC. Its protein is CATSRAGGAEGYNEQFF.

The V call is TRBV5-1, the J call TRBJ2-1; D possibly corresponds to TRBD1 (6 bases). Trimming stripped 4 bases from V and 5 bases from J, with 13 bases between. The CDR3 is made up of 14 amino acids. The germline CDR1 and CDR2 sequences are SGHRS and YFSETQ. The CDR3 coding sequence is TGCGCCAGCAGCCGGGGACACGGGAACAATGAGCAGTTCTTC. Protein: CASSRGHGNNEQFF.

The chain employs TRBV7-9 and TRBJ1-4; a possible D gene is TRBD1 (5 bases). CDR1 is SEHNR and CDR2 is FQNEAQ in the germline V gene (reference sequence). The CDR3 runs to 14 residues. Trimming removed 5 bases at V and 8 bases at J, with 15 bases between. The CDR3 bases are TGTGCCAGCAGCGTCGGGAGGGGAAGGGAAAAACTGTTTTTT. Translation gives CASSVGRGREKLFF. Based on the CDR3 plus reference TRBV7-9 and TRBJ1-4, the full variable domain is DTGVSQNPRHKITKRGQNVTFRCDPISEHNRLYWYRQTLGQGPEFLTYFQNEAQLEKSRLLSDRFSAERPKGSFSTLEIQRTEQGDSAMYLCASSVGRGREKLFFGSGTQLSVL.

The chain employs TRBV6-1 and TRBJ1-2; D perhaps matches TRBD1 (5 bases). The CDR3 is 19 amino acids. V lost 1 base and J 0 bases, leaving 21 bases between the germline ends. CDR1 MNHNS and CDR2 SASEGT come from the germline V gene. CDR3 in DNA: TGTGCCAGCAGTGAAGAGGGGTTTGGCCGGAGGGCGTCTAACTATGGCTACACCTTC. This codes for CASSEEGFGRRASNYGYTF.

DNA of the CDR3: TGTGCCAGCAGCGCTTCTGGGGGGGAAGAGACCCAGTACTTC. This gives the protein CASSASGGEETQYF. V usage is TRBV11-3 and J usage is TRBJ2-5, with 7 bases fitting TRBD2. Germline V gene lookup returns CDR1 SGHNT and CDR2 YENEEA. CDR3 length: 14 amino acids. After removal of 5 bases from V and 3 bases from J, the junction contained 6 bases not matched to a gene.

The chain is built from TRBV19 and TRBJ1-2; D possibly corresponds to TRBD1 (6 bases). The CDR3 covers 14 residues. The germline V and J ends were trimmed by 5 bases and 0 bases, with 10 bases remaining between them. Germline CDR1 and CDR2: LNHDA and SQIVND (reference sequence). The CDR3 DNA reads TGTGCCAGTAGTGTGGACAGAACTAACTATGGCTACACCTTC. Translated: CASSVDRTNYGYTF.

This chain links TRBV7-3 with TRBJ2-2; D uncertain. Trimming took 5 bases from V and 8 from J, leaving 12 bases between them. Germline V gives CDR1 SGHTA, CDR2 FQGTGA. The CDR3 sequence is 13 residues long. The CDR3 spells CASSELIAGELFF. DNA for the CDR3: TGTGCCAGCAGCGAATTAATAGCTGGGGAGCTGTTTTTT.

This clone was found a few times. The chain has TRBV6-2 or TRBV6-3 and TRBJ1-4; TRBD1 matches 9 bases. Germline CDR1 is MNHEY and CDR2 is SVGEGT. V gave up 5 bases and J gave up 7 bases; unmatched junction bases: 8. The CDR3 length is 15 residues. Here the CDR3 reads CASSGTTGGGEKLFF. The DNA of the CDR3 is TGTGCCAGCAGTGGAACGACAGGGGGAGGTGAAAAACTGTTTTTT.

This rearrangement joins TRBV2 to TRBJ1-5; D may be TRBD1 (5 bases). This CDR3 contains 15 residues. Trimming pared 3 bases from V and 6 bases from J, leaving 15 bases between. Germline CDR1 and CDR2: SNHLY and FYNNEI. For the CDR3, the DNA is TGTGCCAGCAGTGATAAGGGGCGACCGGGTCAGCCCCAGCATTTT. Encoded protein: CASSDKGRPGQPQHF. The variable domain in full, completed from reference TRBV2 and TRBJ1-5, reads EPEVTQTPSHQVTQMGQEVILRCVPISNHLYFYWYRQILGQKVEFLVSFYNNEISEKSEIFDDQFSVERPDGSNFTLKIRSTKLEDSAMYFCASSDKGRPGQPQHFGDGTRLSIL.

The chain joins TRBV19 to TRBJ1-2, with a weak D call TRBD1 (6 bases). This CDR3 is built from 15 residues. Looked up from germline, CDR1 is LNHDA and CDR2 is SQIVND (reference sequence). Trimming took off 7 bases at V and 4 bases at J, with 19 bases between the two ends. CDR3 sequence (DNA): TGTGCCAGTACCCCACTTGGGGGACATACCTATGGCTACACCTTC. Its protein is CASTPLGGHTYGYTF.

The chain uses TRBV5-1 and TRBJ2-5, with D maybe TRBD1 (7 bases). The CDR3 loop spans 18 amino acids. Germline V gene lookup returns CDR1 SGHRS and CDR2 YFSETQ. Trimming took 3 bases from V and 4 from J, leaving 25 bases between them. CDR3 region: CASSSGAFTGVEAETQYF. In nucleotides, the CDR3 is TGCGCCAGCAGCTCGGGGGCCTTTACAGGGGTTGAGGCAGAGACCCAGTACTTC.

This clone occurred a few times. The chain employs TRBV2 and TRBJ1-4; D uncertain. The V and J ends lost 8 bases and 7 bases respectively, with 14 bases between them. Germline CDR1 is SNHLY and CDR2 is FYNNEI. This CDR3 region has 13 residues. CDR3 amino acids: CASLGMAGEKLFF. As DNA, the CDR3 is TGTGCCAGCCTGGGGATGGCGGGTGAAAAACTGTTTTTT.

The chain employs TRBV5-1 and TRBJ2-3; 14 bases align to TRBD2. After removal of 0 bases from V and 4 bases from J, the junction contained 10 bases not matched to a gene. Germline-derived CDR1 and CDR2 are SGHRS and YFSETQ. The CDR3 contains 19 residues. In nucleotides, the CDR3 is TGCGCCAGCAGCTTGGCGACTAGCGGGAGGGCCATGGTCTCAGATACGCAGTATTTT. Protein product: CASSLATSGRAMVSDTQYF.

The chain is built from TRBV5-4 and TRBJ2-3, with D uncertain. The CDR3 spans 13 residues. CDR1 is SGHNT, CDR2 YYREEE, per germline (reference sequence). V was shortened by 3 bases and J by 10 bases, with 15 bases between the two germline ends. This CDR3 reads CASSSPNPGPQYF. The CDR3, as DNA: TGTGCCAGCAGCTCTCCGAACCCGGGTCCGCAGTATTTT.

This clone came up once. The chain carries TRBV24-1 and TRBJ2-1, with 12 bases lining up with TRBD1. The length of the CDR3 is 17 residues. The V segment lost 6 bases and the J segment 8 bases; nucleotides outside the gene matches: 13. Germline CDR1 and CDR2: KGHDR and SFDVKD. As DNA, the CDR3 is TGTGCCACCAGTTATTCGGGACAGGGGGCTTCAGGAGATGAGCAGTTCTTC. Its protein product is CATSYSGQGASGDEQFF.

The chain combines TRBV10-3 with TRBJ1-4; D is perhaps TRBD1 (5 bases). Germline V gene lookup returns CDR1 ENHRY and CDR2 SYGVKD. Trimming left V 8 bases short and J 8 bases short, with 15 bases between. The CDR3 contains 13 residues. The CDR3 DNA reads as TGTGCCATCGCCCCGGGGGGGGAAGAAAAACTGTTTTTT. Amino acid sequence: CAIAPGGEEKLFF.

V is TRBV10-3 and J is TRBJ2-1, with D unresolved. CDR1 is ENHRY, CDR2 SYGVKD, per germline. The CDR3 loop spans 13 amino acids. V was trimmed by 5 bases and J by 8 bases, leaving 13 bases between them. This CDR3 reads CAISPPMGDEQFF. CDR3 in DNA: TGTGCCATCAGTCCCCCCATGGGCGATGAGCAGTTCTTC.